The 15 T cell receptor beta chains given below trace back to one sample, sequenced in a study of blood T cell repertoires in COVID-19. Libraries were prepared by immunoSEQ multiplex PCR; TCRdb keeps only in-frame clonotypes and omits some of them. The sample has hundreds of thousands of clones; 80% are singletons. The sequencing input was PBMCs or T cells enriched from blood (not recorded which). These receptors came from a middle-aged woman with acute COVID-19.

The chain has TRBV9 and TRBJ1-1, with D possibly matching TRBD1 (5 bases). The germline V gene encodes CDR1 SGDLS and CDR2 YYNGEE. This CDR3 has 15 amino acids. Trimming cost V 2 bases and J 4 bases, with 15 bases left between them. The CDR3 spells CASSVDFRATTEAFF. In DNA form, the CDR3 reads TGTGCCAGCAGCGTCGACTTCAGGGCGACCACTGAAGCTTTCTTT.

This clone was counted a single time. The CDR3 DNA sequence: TGTGCCACCAGCAGGGAGGGACTAGCGGGAGGGGAGCAGTTCTTC. Amino acids: CATSREGLAGGEQFF. The chain has TRBV15 and TRBJ2-1, with TRBD2 identical over 16 bases. CDR1 is LNHNV, CDR2 YYDKDF, per germline (reference sequence). The CDR3 consists of 15 residues. Trimming took 3 bases from V and 10 from J; bases not matched to a gene: 3.

V is TRBV19 and J is TRBJ1-5; D might be TRBD1 (5 bases). The CDR3 is 13 amino acids. V lost 3 bases to trimming and J lost 7 bases, with 10 bases between them. Germline CDR1 is LNHDA and CDR2 is SQIVND (reference sequence). The CDR3: CASSIQGWQPQHF. CDR3 DNA sequence: TGTGCCAGTAGTATCCAGGGTTGGCAGCCCCAGCATTTT.

This clone appeared a few times. This sequence joins TRBV6-5 and TRBJ2-5; 10 bases match TRBD2. Germline CDR1 MNHEY, CDR2 SVGAGI. CDR3 size: 15 residues. V shed 6 bases and J 5 bases; nucleotides not matched to a gene: 9. This CDR3 is CASSPGLATEETQYF. The DNA for the CDR3 is TGTGCCAGCAGCCCGGGACTAGCGACTGAGGAGACCCAGTACTTC.

The CDR3 loop reads CASSLGLAGGGTDTQYF. The CDR3 DNA sequence: TGTGCCAGCAGCTTGGGCCTAGCGGGGGGCGGCACAGATACGCAGTATTTT. The chain has TRBV5-8 and TRBJ2-3, with 11 bases that match TRBD2. Germline-derived CDR1 and CDR2 are SGHTS and YDEGEE. The CDR3 consists of 17 residues. J gave up 1 base and V 0 bases, and 4 bases lay outside the gene matches.

CDR3 DNA sequence: TGTGCCAGTAGTATAGAGACAGGGAGTATGAACACTGAAGCTTTCTTT. It codes for CASSIETGSMNTEAFF. The gene calls are TRBV19 and TRBJ1-1; 7 bases map to TRBD1. Germline V lookup: CDR1 LNHDA, CDR2 SQIVND (reference sequence). CDR3 length: 16 amino acids. The ends lost 0 bases at V and 0 bases at J; junction bases unmatched: 4. The whole variable domain, remainder taken from reference TRBV19 and TRBJ1-1, is DGGITQSPKYLFRKEGQNVTLSCEQNLNHDAMYWYRQDPGQGLRLIYYSQIVNDFQKGDIAEGYSVSREKKESFPLTVTSAQKNPTAFYLCASSIETGSMNTEAFFGQGTRLTVV.

This clone was picked up a small number of times. The chain links TRBV29-1 to TRBJ2-5; 16 nucleotides line up with TRBD2. Germline V gives CDR1 SQVTM, CDR2 ANQGSEA. V lost 4 bases and J lost 4; bases outside the gene matches: 9. The CDR3 contains 17 residues. In DNA, the CDR3 is TGCAGCGTTGGGGGGACTAGCGGGAGGGCCCTAAGAGAGACCCAGTACTTC. It codes for CSVGGTSGRALRETQYF.

The V and J genes are TRBV6-5 and TRBJ1-3; D uncertain. The ends were cut back, 8 bases at V and 3 bases at J, with 14 bases in the middle. This CDR3 comprises 14 residues. Germline V gene data show CDR1 as MNHEY and CDR2 as SVGAGI. This CDR3 is CASANNGLGNTIYF. CDR3 DNA sequence: TGTGCCAGCGCTAACAACGGACTTGGAAACACCATATATTTT.

The rearrangement joins TRBV6-5 to TRBJ1-1; 7 bases agree with TRBD1. The V segment lost 7 bases and the J segment 4 bases; nucleotides outside the gene matches: 6. The CDR3 runs 13 residues. Germline CDR1 reads MNHEY; CDR2 reads SVGAGI. The CDR3 loop is CASTGQAATEAFF. Here the CDR3 DNA reads TGTGCCAGCACTGGACAGGCTGCCACTGAAGCTTTCTTT.

CDR3 amino acids: CASSPLGGSYGYTF. The CDR3 nucleotides read TGTGCCAGCAGCCCCCTCGGGGGATCCTATGGCTACACCTTC. The chain has TRBV7-9 and TRBJ1-2, with a tentative D call TRBD1 (5 bases). Trimming stripped 5 bases from V and 4 bases from J, with 14 bases between. CDR3 size: 14 residues. Per germline, CDR1 SEHNR and CDR2 FQNEAQ (reference sequence).

The count of this clone is one. V is TRBV6-5 and J is TRBJ1-2; the match to TRBD1 covers 8 bases. Losses at the gene ends were 7 bases for V and 1 base for J; bases not matched to a gene: 8. The CDR3 is 15 residues long. Germline values: CDR1 MNHEY, CDR2 SVGAGI. The CDR3 region is CASTQGQGFNYGYTF. The CDR3 DNA follows: TGTGCCAGCACCCAAGGACAGGGCTTTAACTATGGCTACACCTTC.

The chain is built from TRBV18 and TRBJ1-1; a possible D gene is TRBD1 (5 bases). The ends were cut back, 5 bases at V and 4 bases at J, with 17 bases in the middle. The CDR3 extends over 15 amino acids. From germline, CDR1 is KGHSH and CDR2 LQKENI. The CDR3 region is CASSGLGEGSTEAFF. CDR3 bases: TGTGCCAGCTCAGGCTTAGGGGAGGGGAGCACTGAAGCTTTCTTT. Full variable domain (outside the CDR3, taken from reference TRBV18 and TRBJ1-1): NAGVMQNPRHLVRRRGQEARLRCSPMKGHSHVYWYRQLPEEGLKFMVYLQKENIIDESGMPKERFSAEFPKEGPSILRIQQVVRGDSAAYFCASSGLGEGSTEAFFGQGTRLTVV.

The J gene is TRBJ2-5, the V gene TRBV3-1 (or the pseudogene TRBV3-2); D gene ambiguous. The CDR3 totals 10 residues. Germline V gives CDR1 LGHDT, CDR2 YNNKEL (reference sequence). V was clipped by 5 bases and J by 10 bases, with 8 bases between them. The DNA of the CDR3 is TGTGCCAGCAGCGACCGGGTCCAGTACTTC. Its translation: CASSDRVQYF.

The chain's CDR3 is CASDSGTENTGELFF. CDR3 nucleotides: TGTGCCAGCGACTCCGGGACTGAGAACACCGGGGAGCTGTTTTTT. The V and J genes are TRBV25-1 and TRBJ2-2; a weak D match, TRBD2 (6 bases). V lost 8 bases and J lost 1, with 14 bases in between. The CDR3 has 15 residues. Germline-derived CDR1 and CDR2 are MGHDK and SYGVNS.

This clone was counted a few times. This rearrangement joins TRBV30 to TRBJ1-6; 10 nucleotides line up with TRBD1. Germline trimming cut 5 bases from V and 7 bases from J; bases unmatched to any gene: 8. In germline, CDR1 is GTSNPN, CDR2 SVGIG (reference sequence). The CDR3 loop spans 15 amino acids. CDR3: CAWVRDRGSNSPLHF. The CDR3 nucleotides are TGTGCCTGGGTCCGGGACAGGGGATCAAATTCACCCCTCCACTTT.